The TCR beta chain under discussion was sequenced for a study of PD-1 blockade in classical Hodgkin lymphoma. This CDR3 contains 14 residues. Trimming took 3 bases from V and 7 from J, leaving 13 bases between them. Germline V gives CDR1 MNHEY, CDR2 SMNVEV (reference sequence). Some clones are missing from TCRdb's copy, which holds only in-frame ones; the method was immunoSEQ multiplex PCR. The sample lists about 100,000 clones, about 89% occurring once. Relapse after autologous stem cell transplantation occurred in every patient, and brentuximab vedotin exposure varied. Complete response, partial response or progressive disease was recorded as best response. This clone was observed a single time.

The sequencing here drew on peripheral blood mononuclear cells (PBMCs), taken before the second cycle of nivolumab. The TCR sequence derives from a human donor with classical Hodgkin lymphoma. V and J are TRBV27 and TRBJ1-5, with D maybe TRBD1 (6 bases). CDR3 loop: CASSLDSQWQPQHF. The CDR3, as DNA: TGTGCCAGCAGTTTGGACAGTCAATGGCAGCCCCAGCATTTT.